A single TCR beta chain is shown here with its context. Its target is not known. This record belongs to a study of T cells expressing NK-cell markers. Study as a whole: Sorted CD3+CD56-NKG2C+, CD3+CD56+NKG2C+ and CD3+CD56+NKG2C- T cells supplied the TCR beta repertoires. The study's findings and limits: The same clonotypes also predominated in the CD3+CD56-NKG2C+ fraction of several donors. The share of CD8+ T cells held by dominant NKG2C+ clonotypes was about 1.0-7.5% in 5 or 6 donors.

Per germline, CDR1 SGDLS and CDR2 YYNGEE. This CDR3 has 15 amino acids. It was by 5'RACE template switching with UMIs that TCR beta cDNA was made. TCRdb reanalyzed the 5' RACE reads and collapses them to one entry per CDR3 protein, without DNA. This sample contains about 260,000 distinct CDR3 sequences. The sequenced material came from blood T cells: a sorted CD56 or NKG2C T cell subset, CD4+ or CD8+ T cells, or bulk PBMC T cells (not recorded which). The TCR sequence derives from a woman aged 18 to 75 in good health. V and J are TRBV9 and TRBJ2-2. The CDR3 reads CASSVASRYTGELFF.